Following are 16 T cell receptor beta chains from one sample sequenced in a study of blood T cells in healthy people across ages. For the second PCR, which ran for 7 to 11 cycles, a sample-barcoded 5' primer and a J-beta primer mix were used. TCRdb re-called the 5' RACE reads with MiXCR, one entry per CDR3 protein. The sample holds 870,000 or so distinct CDR3 sequences, 29% seen once. Material: blood. Receptors originate from a woman aged 80 or over in good health.

About this clonotype itself: A much larger clone sits a single nucleotide away, making a read error possible. CDR3 protein: CASSDRGHEQYF. DNA for the CDR3: TGTGCCAGCAGCGACAGGGGTCACGAGCAGTACTTC. The V and J genes are TRBV6-2 or TRBV6-3 and TRBJ2-7, with 8 bases fitting TRBD1. Germline V gene data show CDR1 as MNHEY and CDR2 as SVGEGT. The CDR3 is made up of 12 amino acids. The junction had 3 bases not matched to a gene; V was cut back by 6 bases and J by 5 bases.

This clonotype was seen at least ten times. The chain couples TRBV20-1 to TRBJ2-5, with 11 bases that match TRBD2. CDR3 size: 19 residues. CDR1 and CDR2 (germline): DFQATT, SNEGSKA (reference sequence). The V and J ends lost 7 bases and 4 bases, in that order; junction bases with no gene match: 23. Here the CDR3 reads CSVGTPLVASGGRGETQYF. The CDR3 nucleotides are TGCAGTGTTGGGACCCCCCTTGTGGCTAGCGGGGGGAGGGGAGAGACCCAGTACTTC.

This clonotype has a count of ten or more. The V call is TRBV12-3 or TRBV12-4, the J call TRBJ1-5; D not certain. This CDR3 comprises 15 residues. Deletions cut 8 bases from V and 1 base from J, with 15 bases between. Here the CDR3 DNA reads TGTGCCAGCGGCGTTTGGGGTTCGAGCAATCAGCCCCAGCATTTT. This gives the protein CASGVWGSSNQPQHF.

With regard to this clonotype: This may come from a read error, since a much larger clone is one base off. This chain joins TRBV3-1 and TRBJ1-1; D unclear. The ends were cut back, 2 bases at V and 1 base at J, with 8 bases in the middle. The CDR3 covers 14 residues. CDR1 and CDR2 (germline): LGHDT, YNNKEL (reference sequence). CDR3 DNA: TGTGCCAGCAGCCAACAGGACTCGAACACTGAAGCTTTCTTT. Translating gives CASSQQDSNTEAFF. Variable domain in full (rest from reference TRBV3-1 and TRBJ1-1): DTAVSQTPKYLVTQMGNDKSIKCEQNLGHDTMYWYKQDSKKFLKIMFSYNNKELIINETVPNRFSPKSPDKAHLNLHINSLELGDSAVYFCASSQQDSNTEAFFGQGTRLTVV.

The sample holds many counts of this clonotype. The chain has TRBV11-2 and TRBJ2-5, with D maybe TRBD2 (5 bases). The CDR3 consists of 14 residues. Germline CDR1 and CDR2: SGHAT and FQNNGV. Deletions cut 6 bases from V and 4 bases from J, with 15 bases between. The CDR3 sequence: CASRPGDYLETQYF. CDR3 sequence (DNA): TGTGCCAGCAGACCCGGGGATTACCTAGAGACCCAGTACTTC.

At least ten counts were recorded for this clonotype. V gene TRBV6-2 or TRBV6-3 combines with J gene TRBJ2-1; 7 bases are a match to TRBD1. The CDR3 sequence is 14 residues long. CDR1 and CDR2 (germline): MNHEY, SVGEGT. With V trimmed by 5 bases and J by 7 bases, 8 bases remained unmatched. CDR3 sequence: CASSRKTGRNEQFF. Here the CDR3 DNA reads TGTGCCAGCAGTCGGAAGACAGGGCGTAATGAGCAGTTCTTC.

The rearrangement joins TRBV6-6 to TRBJ1-1; no definite D call. The CDR3 loop spans 14 amino acids. Germline V CDR1 and CDR2: MNHNY, SVGAGI (reference sequence). Trimming took off 7 bases at V and 8 bases at J, with 20 bases between the two ends. The CDR3 spells CASMIGGGDGEAFF. The CDR3 DNA reads as TGTGCCAGCATGATAGGTGGAGGAGATGGGGAAGCTTTCTTT.

This clonotype was recorded only once. Just one base apart from a much larger clone, this may be a read error. The chain has TRBV7-9 and TRBJ1-1, with D maybe TRBD1 (5 bases). The CDR3 covers 15 residues. From germline, CDR1 is SEHNR and CDR2 FQNEAQ (reference sequence). The CDR3 nucleotides read TGTGTCAGCAGCTTAGTTGGAGGGGTCGGCACTGAAGCTTTCTTT. It translates to CVSSLVGGVGTEAFF.

This clonotype was picked up a small number of times. The V call is TRBV6-5, the J call TRBJ1-2, with D perhaps matching TRBD1 (5 bases). Trimming removed 2 bases at V and 8 bases at J, with 18 bases between. Germline V CDR1 and CDR2: MNHEY, SVGAGI. This CDR3 is 15 amino acids long. The CDR3 DNA is TGTGCCAGCAGTTACCAGATTCGAGGGGATGGCGGCTACACCTTC. It translates to CASSYQIRGDGGYTF.

This clonotype occurred many times. The CDR3 DNA reads TGCAGCGTCCGCGGACGGGGCCAAGAGACCCAGTACTTC. Amino acid sequence: CSVRGRGQETQYF. This chain links TRBV29-1 with TRBJ2-5; the D gene is possibly TRBD2 (5 bases). Between the trimmed V and J ends, which lost 6 bases and 1 base, there was a span of 12 bases. This CDR3 comprises 13 residues. Germline V lookup: CDR1 SQVTM, CDR2 ANQGSEA.

This clonotype was observed a single time. The chain combines TRBV11-2 with TRBJ2-3; TRBD2 matches 10 bases. Trimming cost V 7 bases and J 7 bases; bases outside gene matches: 11. The CDR3 runs 15 residues. Germline V gene sequence: CDR1 SGHAT, CDR2 FQNNGV. CDR3 DNA: TGTGCCAGCACCGAAAAGCGGGGGGGCATTTATACGCAGTATTTT. Its protein is CASTEKRGGIYTQYF. Looking up the rest from reference TRBV11-2 and TRBJ2-3 gives the full variable domain: EAGVAQSPRYKIIEKRQSVAFWCNPISGHATLYWYQQILGQGPKLLIQFQNNGVVDDSQLPKDRFSAERLKGVDSTLKIQPAKLEDSAVYLCASTEKRGGIYTQYFGPGTRLTVL.

This clonotype appeared a single time. V usage is TRBV6-5 and J usage is TRBJ2-2; the match to TRBD1 covers 7 bases. The ends lost 6 bases at V and 0 bases at J; junction bases unmatched: 4. Germline loops: CDR1 MNHEY, CDR2 SVGAGI. The CDR3 spans 15 residues. The CDR3 nucleotides are TGTGCCAGCAGAAACAGGGGCTCGAACACCGGGGAGCTGTTTTTT. Translating it yields CASRNRGSNTGELFF.

The table lists this clonotype with many counts. CDR3 coding DNA: TGTGCCAGCAGTGATAAACGGGACAGACCCTACGAGCAGTACTTC. Its protein product is CASSDKRDRPYEQYF. This rearrangement joins TRBV25-1 to TRBJ2-7; 7 positions match TRBD1. Germline V gene lookup returns CDR1 MGHDK and CDR2 SYGVNS. The length of the CDR3 is 15 residues. With V trimmed by 3 bases and J by 2 bases, 7 bases remained unmatched.

This clonotype has only a few counts. This chain connects TRBV4-1 to TRBJ2-5; TRBD2 matches at 7 bases. CDR1 MGHRA and CDR2 YSYEKL come from the germline V gene. V shed 0 bases, J shed 5 bases, and the junction held 6 bases outside the gene matches. CDR3 length: 15 amino acids. As DNA, the CDR3 is TGCGCCAGCAGCCAAGATGGTGGGGGGGAGGAGACCCAGTACTTC. Translation: CASSQDGGGEETQYF.

The sample holds many counts of this clonotype. V usage is TRBV7-2 and J usage is TRBJ2-5; D may be TRBD1 or TRBD2 (5 bases each). Trimming took off 1 base at V and 5 bases at J, with 20 bases between the two ends. The CDR3 runs to 17 residues. Germline CDR1 is SGHTA and CDR2 is FQGNSA. CDR3 coding DNA: TGTGCCAGCAGCTTAGGAGGGACCGCCGGCGGAGCGGAGACCCAGTACTTC. Its translation: CASSLGGTAGGAETQYF.

The table lists this clonotype with many counts. The chain couples TRBV7-2 to TRBJ2-1, with D possibly being TRBD2 (6 bases). This CDR3 region has 14 residues. Germline V gives CDR1 SGHTA, CDR2 FQGNSA. With 5 bases removed from V and 4 bases from J, the gap between germline ends came to 12 bases. CDR3 sequence (DNA): TGTGCCAGCAGCCTGGGGACTTGGTACAATGAGCAGTTCTTC. Protein product: CASSLGTWYNEQFF.